This T cell receptor (beta chain) emerged from a study of blood T cell repertoires in COVID-19. For the study at large: Sites in the United States, Italy and Spain provided acute and convalescent COVID-19 samples.

The method was immunoSEQ multiplex PCR; TCRdb's version includes in-frame clones alone and lacks a portion of them. The table shows around 110,000 clones, with 82% occurring only once. The CDR3 covers 14 residues. The germline gives CDR1 MNHEY, CDR2 SVGAGI. J lost 7 bases, V lost 2 bases, and 4 bases had no gene match. This chain joins TRBV6-5 and TRBJ1-3; TRBD1 agrees at 8 bases. The source material was peripheral blood. This TCR came from a man in his 70s with active or convalescent COVID-19. Here the CDR3 DNA reads TGTGCCAGCAGTTACACGGGACAGGCTAACACCATATATTTT. It codes for CASSYTGQANTIYF.